These T cell receptor beta chains were read from a single sample in a study of CD4 T cells in relation to SARS-CoV-2 and coronaviruses. The assay was immunoSEQ multiplex PCR, and TCRdb's table has in-frame clones only and misses some. In the table there are 55,000 to 70,000 clones, 90% to 95% of which are singletons. The sample taken for sequencing was naive CD4+ T cells from PBMCs. The receptor source for this set is a human donor in good health. CDR3s include the opening cysteine and the closing phenylalanine or tryptophan. The order of the fields is V gene, clone size, J gene, D gene, CDR3 DNA, CDR3 protein. The D gene is left open where the match is weak. Some rows have no size entry. The others give once, few or many, or a class for an expanded clone.

v_call: TRBV19; clone_size: NA; j_call: TRBJ1-2; d_call: NA; cdr3_nt: TGTGCCAGTAGTATAGCCACGGCGCGGGGCTACACCTTC; cdr3_aa: CASSIATARGYTF
v_call: TRBV9; clone_size: NA; j_call: TRBJ2-3; d_call: NA; cdr3_nt: TGTGCCAGCAGCGTAGTGGCGTTGCGGGATACGCAGTATTTT; cdr3_aa: CASSVVALRDTQYF
v_call: TRBV6-2/TRBV6-3; clone_size: NA; j_call: TRBJ2-7; d_call: TRBD1; cdr3_nt: TGTGCCAGCAGTGCCGGGACAGGGAAAGGCTACGAGCAGTACTTC; cdr3_aa: CASSAGTGKGYEQYF
v_call: TRBV27; clone_size: NA; j_call: TRBJ1-5; d_call: TRBD1; cdr3_nt: TGTGCCAGCAGTTTAAAGGGACAGGGGGCATATAGCAATCAGCCCCAGCATTTT; cdr3_aa: CASSLKGQGAYSNQPQHF
v_call: TRBV28; clone_size: NA; j_call: TRBJ2-1; d_call: NA; cdr3_nt: TGTGCCAGCAGCCCCCCCTTCCGGGTGGCGGGACCCCACAATGAGCAGTTCTTC; cdr3_aa: CASSPPFRVAGPHNEQFF
v_call: TRBV23-1; clone_size: once; j_call: TRBJ1-2; d_call: NA; cdr3_nt: TGCGCCAGCAGTCAATCGACAGTTTCCTATGGCTACACCTTC; cdr3_aa: CASSQSTVSYGYTF
v_call: TRBV2; clone_size: NA; j_call: TRBJ2-7; d_call: TRBD2; cdr3_nt: TGTGCCAGCAGTGAACGGCGGGAGGGCCTCGAGCAGTACTTC; cdr3_aa: CASSERREGLEQYF
v_call: TRBV9; clone_size: NA; j_call: TRBJ2-3; d_call: TRBD1; cdr3_nt: TGTGCCAGCAGCGTCGACAGGGGTTTTACAGATACGCAGTATTTT; cdr3_aa: CASSVDRGFTDTQYF
v_call: TRBV29-1; clone_size: NA; j_call: TRBJ2-5; d_call: TRBD2; cdr3_nt: TGCAGCGCCGGGAGGGGTGTTCAAGAGACCCAGTACTTC; cdr3_aa: CSAGRGVQETQYF
v_call: TRBV3-1/TRBV3-2; clone_size: NA; j_call: TRBJ2-5; d_call: TRBD2; cdr3_nt: TGTGCCAGCAGCCAACTTGCGGGAGGGCCTGGGGAGACCCAGTACTTC; cdr3_aa: CASSQLAGGPGETQYF
v_call: TRBV28; clone_size: NA; j_call: TRBJ1-6; d_call: NA; cdr3_nt: TGTGCCAGCAGTTTGCTAAATCGGGTCAATTCACCCCTCCACTTT; cdr3_aa: CASSLLNRVNSPLHF
v_call: TRBV5-1; clone_size: once; j_call: TRBJ2-7; d_call: NA; cdr3_nt: TGCGCCAGCAGCCTTACCGCGGGGTCCTACGAGCAGTACTTC; cdr3_aa: CASSLTAGSYEQYF
v_call: TRBV30; clone_size: NA; j_call: TRBJ1-4; d_call: NA; cdr3_nt: TGTGCCTGGAGTGACCGCTACGGGGGGGCTGAAAAACTGTTTTTT; cdr3_aa: CAWSDRYGGAEKLFF
v_call: TRBV10-3; clone_size: NA; j_call: TRBJ2-4; d_call: NA; cdr3_nt: TGTGCCATCAGTGAAGGGACATCTGGGGAAAACATTCAGTACTTC; cdr3_aa: CAISEGTSGENIQYF
v_call: TRBV2; clone_size: NA; j_call: TRBJ1-5; d_call: NA; cdr3_nt: TGTGCCAGCAGGGAGGCCCTGGTAGATCAGCCCCAGCATTTT; cdr3_aa: CASREALVDQPQHF
v_call: TRBV13; clone_size: few; j_call: TRBJ2-2; d_call: NA; cdr3_nt: TGTGCCAGCAGCTTAGAGGGAATCCTCAACGGGGAGCTGTTTTTT; cdr3_aa: CASSLEGILNGELFF
v_call: TRBV3-1/TRBV3-2; clone_size: NA; j_call: TRBJ2-7; d_call: NA; cdr3_nt: TGTGCCAGCAGCCAAGATCGGGACGTTGAGCAGTACTTC; cdr3_aa: CASSQDRDVEQYF
v_call: TRBV5-1; clone_size: NA; j_call: TRBJ1-1; d_call: NA; cdr3_nt: TGCGCCAGCAGCTTGGAAGGCGGGATGAACACTGAAGCTTTCTTT; cdr3_aa: CASSLEGGMNTEAFF
v_call: TRBV2; clone_size: NA; j_call: TRBJ2-7; d_call: TRBD2; cdr3_nt: TGTGCCAGGAGGCGCGAAAGCGGGACGGACGAGCAGTACTTC; cdr3_aa: CARRRESGTDEQYF
v_call: TRBV27; clone_size: NA; j_call: TRBJ1-2; d_call: NA; cdr3_nt: TGTGCCAGCAGCTTATTGGGTGGGGGGCTTTGGGGCTACACCTTC; cdr3_aa: CASSLLGGGLWGYTF
v_call: TRBV5-1; clone_size: NA; j_call: TRBJ2-3; d_call: TRBD2; cdr3_nt: TGCGCCAGCAGGGGAGTAGCGGGAGGGTCGGATACGCAGTATTTT; cdr3_aa: CASRGVAGGSDTQYF
v_call: TRBV24-1; clone_size: once; j_call: TRBJ1-4; d_call: TRBD1; cdr3_nt: TGTGCCACCAGTGACCCGACAGGGACGGGCGAAAAACTGTTTTTT; cdr3_aa: CATSDPTGTGEKLFF
v_call: TRBV7-2; clone_size: NA; j_call: TRBJ1-1; d_call: TRBD1; cdr3_nt: TGTGCCAGCAGCGTGACAGGGGGCTACACTGAAGCTTTCTTT; cdr3_aa: CASSVTGGYTEAFF
v_call: TRBV18; clone_size: NA; j_call: TRBJ2-7; d_call: TRBD2; cdr3_nt: TGTGCCAGCTCTAACCGGGGGGTCTGGTACGAGCAGTACTTC; cdr3_aa: CASSNRGVWYEQYF
v_call: TRBV9; clone_size: NA; j_call: TRBJ2-3; d_call: TRBD2; cdr3_nt: TGTGCCAGCAGCTTCCTCGGGGGGACTAGCACAGATACGCAGTATTTT; cdr3_aa: CASSFLGGTSTDTQYF
v_call: TRBV6-4; clone_size: NA; j_call: TRBJ1-1; d_call: NA; cdr3_nt: TGTGCCAGCAGTGACGGGGGCCGCGGCGGATACGCTGAAGCTTTCTTT; cdr3_aa: CASSDGGRGGYAEAFF
v_call: TRBV28; clone_size: NA; j_call: TRBJ2-7; d_call: NA; cdr3_nt: TGTGCCAGCAGTCTACTTGCCTACGAGCAGTACTTC; cdr3_aa: CASSLLAYEQYF
v_call: TRBV12-5; clone_size: NA; j_call: TRBJ2-3; d_call: TRBD1; cdr3_nt: TGTGCTAGTGGTCCGGGACAGGCCCTTATTAGCACAGATACGCAGTATTTT; cdr3_aa: CASGPGQALISTDTQYF
v_call: TRBV5-1; clone_size: NA; j_call: TRBJ2-1; d_call: TRBD2; cdr3_nt: TGCGCCAGCAGCCTAAATCCGGGACTAGGGCGCCAGCAGTTCTTC; cdr3_aa: CASSLNPGLGRQQFF
v_call: TRBV9; clone_size: NA; j_call: TRBJ1-4; d_call: NA; cdr3_nt: TGTGCCAGCAGCTCCGACGGCGGAGGATTACTGAATGAAAAACTGTTTTTT; cdr3_aa: CASSSDGGGLLNEKLFF
v_call: TRBV10-3; clone_size: NA; j_call: TRBJ2-7; d_call: TRBD1; cdr3_nt: TGTGCCATCAGTGAATTCGGGGACAGGGGTTGGGACGAGCAGTACTTC; cdr3_aa: CAISEFGDRGWDEQYF
v_call: TRBV7-2; clone_size: NA; j_call: TRBJ1-5; d_call: NA; cdr3_nt: TGTGCCAGCAGGGGCGTGGGCAATCAGCCCCAGCATTTT; cdr3_aa: CASRGVGNQPQHF
v_call: TRBV5-4; clone_size: NA; j_call: TRBJ2-5; d_call: TRBD2; cdr3_nt: TGTGCCAGCAGCTACCCGACTAGCGGGAGTGGGGAGACCCAGTACTTC; cdr3_aa: CASSYPTSGSGETQYF
v_call: TRBV19; clone_size: NA; j_call: TRBJ2-4; d_call: TRBD1; cdr3_nt: TGTGCCAGTAGCAGGGGGCGGGAAAACATTCAGTACTTC; cdr3_aa: CASSRGRENIQYF
v_call: TRBV5-1; clone_size: NA; j_call: TRBJ2-1; d_call: TRBD2; cdr3_nt: TGCGCCAGCAGAGAGCGGGGCGGCTCCTACAATGAGCAGTTCTTC; cdr3_aa: CASRERGGSYNEQFF
v_call: TRBV3-1/TRBV3-2; clone_size: NA; j_call: TRBJ2-2; d_call: TRBD2; cdr3_nt: TGTGCCAGCAGCCATCTCTTAGGTAGCGGGAGATATACCGGGGAGCTGTTTTTT; cdr3_aa: CASSHLLGSGRYTGELFF
v_call: TRBV20-1; clone_size: once; j_call: TRBJ1-2; d_call: NA; cdr3_nt: TGCAGTGCCTCGGGGCCGGGGGGCTACACCTTC; cdr3_aa: CSASGPGGYTF
v_call: TRBV7-8; clone_size: NA; j_call: TRBJ2-1; d_call: TRBD2; cdr3_nt: TGTGCCAGCAGCTTAACTAGCGACAATGAGCAGTTCTTC; cdr3_aa: CASSLTSDNEQFF
v_call: TRBV28; clone_size: NA; j_call: TRBJ2-1; d_call: NA; cdr3_nt: TGTGCCAGCACCCCTCAGTACAATGAGCAGTTCTTC; cdr3_aa: CASTPQYNEQFF
v_call: TRBV5-8; clone_size: NA; j_call: TRBJ1-5; d_call: NA; cdr3_nt: TGTGCCAGCAGCTTGGCTGGCGGGGCCATCAATCAGCCCCAGCATTTT; cdr3_aa: CASSLAGGAINQPQHF